Listed below are T cell receptor beta chains from one sample, sequenced in a study of T cells after yellow fever vaccination. One entry per CDR3 protein results from TCRdb running MiXCR on the 5' RACE reads. The profile shows 170,000 or so distinct CDR3 sequences, approximately 9.9% of them singletons. The sample in question was CD8+ T cells sorted from PBMCs, obtained 45 days after the yellow fever booster vaccination. The receptors come from a man between 18 and 35 years old who received the YFV17D yellow fever vaccine. Both conserved end residues are trimmed from each CDR3. The listing skips clone size in some rows; elsewhere it reads once, few, many or a size class.

V | length | size | CDR3
TRBV20-1 | 13 | few | SARAHTATNEKLF
TRBV4-3 | 14 | few | ASSQERTGTGNTIY
TRBV20-1 | 12 | - | SAPLAGHTDTQY
TRBV6-5 | 12 | - | ASMRGRISSEAF
TRBV29-1 | 9 | - | SLRLSEKYT
TRBV20-1 | 14 | - | SATSRTGLSNQPQH
TRBV6-2/TRBV6-3 | 13 | many | ASSYPRDSQETQY
TRBV9 | 10 | - | ASSRGKGEAF
TRBV4-1 | 13 | - | ASSQDQGNSYEQY
TRBV27 | 12 | - | ASSGQGSNTEAF
TRBV2 | 12 | - | ASRGAWGGNTIY
TRBV7-7 | 13 | - | ASSIGTGRQETQY
TRBV7-9 | 12 | few | ASSPPTATDTQY
TRBV10-2 | 13 | - | ASSGEREYSYEQY
TRBV18 | 14 | many | ASSHARGISYNEQF
TRBV7-2 | 11 | - | ASSLPARGGCY
TRBV7-9 | 13 | - | ASSYDRERNSPLH
TRBV4-3 | 14 | - | ASSPLAGQSLYEQY
TRBV4-2 | 13 | - | ASSQRGGPTYEQY
TRBV24-1 | 13 | many | ATSDPLLGYNEQF
TRBV7-3 | 13 | many | ASRLLAGDTGELF
TRBV10-3 | 12 | few | AISQGGGWTEAF
TRBV5-4 | 10 | - | ASGPGFNEQF